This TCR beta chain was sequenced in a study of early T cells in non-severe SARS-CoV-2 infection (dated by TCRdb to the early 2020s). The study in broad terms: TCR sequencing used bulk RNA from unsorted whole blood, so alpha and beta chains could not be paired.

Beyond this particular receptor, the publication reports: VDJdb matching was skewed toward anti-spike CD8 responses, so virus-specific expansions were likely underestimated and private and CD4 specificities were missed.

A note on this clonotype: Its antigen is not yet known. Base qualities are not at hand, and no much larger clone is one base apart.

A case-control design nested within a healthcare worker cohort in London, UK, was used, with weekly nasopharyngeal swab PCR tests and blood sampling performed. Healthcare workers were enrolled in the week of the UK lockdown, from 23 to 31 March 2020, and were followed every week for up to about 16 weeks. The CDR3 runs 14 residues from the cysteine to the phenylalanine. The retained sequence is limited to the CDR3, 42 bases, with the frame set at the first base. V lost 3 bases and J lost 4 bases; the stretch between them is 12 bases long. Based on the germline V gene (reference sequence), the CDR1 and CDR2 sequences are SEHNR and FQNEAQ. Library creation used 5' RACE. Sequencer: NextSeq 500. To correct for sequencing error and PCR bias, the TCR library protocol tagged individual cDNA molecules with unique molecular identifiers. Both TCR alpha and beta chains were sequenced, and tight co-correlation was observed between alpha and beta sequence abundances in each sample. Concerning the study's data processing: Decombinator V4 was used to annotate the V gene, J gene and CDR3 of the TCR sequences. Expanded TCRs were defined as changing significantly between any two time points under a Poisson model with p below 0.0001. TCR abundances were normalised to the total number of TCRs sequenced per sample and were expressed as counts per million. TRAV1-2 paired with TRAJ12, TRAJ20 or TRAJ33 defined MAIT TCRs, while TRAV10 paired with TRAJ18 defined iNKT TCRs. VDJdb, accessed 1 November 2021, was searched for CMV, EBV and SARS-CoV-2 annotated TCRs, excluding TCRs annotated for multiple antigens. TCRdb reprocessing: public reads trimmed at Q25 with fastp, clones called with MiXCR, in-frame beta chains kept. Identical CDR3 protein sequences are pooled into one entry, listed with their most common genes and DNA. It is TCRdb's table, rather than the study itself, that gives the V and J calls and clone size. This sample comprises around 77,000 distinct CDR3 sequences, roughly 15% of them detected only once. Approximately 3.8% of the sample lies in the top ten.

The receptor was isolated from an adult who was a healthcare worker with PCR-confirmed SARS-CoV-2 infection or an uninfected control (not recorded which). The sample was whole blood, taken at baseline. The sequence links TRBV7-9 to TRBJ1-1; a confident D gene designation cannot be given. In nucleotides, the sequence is TGTGCCAGCAGCTTGGACGGAGGGAGCACTGAAGCTTTCTTT. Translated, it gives CASSLDGGSTEAFF.